Each of the 31 T cell receptor beta chains below was sequenced from the same sample in a study of metastatic and nonmetastatic thyroid tumors. All patients were untreated before thyroid surgery. TCRdb recomputed clones from the PCR reads via MiXCR. The table has 11,000 to 15,000 clones, around 25% seen once. Sample: tumor tissue. These receptors originate from a female donor with papillary thyroid cancer or a benign thyroid nodule (not recorded which). Some clones in this sample may be carry-over from other donors' samples.

The chain recombines TRBV11-3 with TRBJ2-1; D is possibly TRBD2 (5 bases). V gave up 2 bases and J gave up 7 bases, with 9 bases separating them. The CDR3 length is 13 residues. Looked up from germline, CDR1 is SGHNT and CDR2 is YENEEA. The CDR3 bases are TGTGCCAGCAGCTTACTAGCTGGGAATGAGCAGTTCTTC. This codes for CASSLLAGNEQFF.

A word on this clone: Sequence at one end of the junction differs from germline and may be a read error. This chain uses TRBV20-1 with TRBJ2-2, with 9 bases lining up with TRBD1. CDR3 length: 15 amino acids. Per the germline V gene, CDR1 is DFQATT and CDR2 is SNEGSKA (reference sequence). In DNA, the CDR3 is TGCAGTGCTAGAGGCAGTACAGGGGGCACCCGGGATCTGTTTTTT. Its translation is CSARGSTGGTRDLFF.

This clone is termed medium-sized. The rearrangement joins TRBV3-1 to TRBJ2-3, with D perhaps matching TRBD2 (7 bases). V lost 1 base, J lost 5 bases, and 10 bases lay in between. CDR3 size: 14 residues. The germline CDR1 and CDR2 sequences are LGHDT and YNNKEL (reference sequence). The CDR3 nucleotides read TGTGCCAGCAGCCAAGTAGGGGGGGGAGATACGCAGTATTTT. Protein product: CASSQVGGGDTQYF.

This chain connects TRBV20-1 to TRBJ1-6, with 8 bases aligning to TRBD1. This CDR3 has 16 amino acids. With V trimmed by 6 bases and J by 3 bases, 10 bases remained unmatched. The germline V gene encodes CDR1 DFQATT and CDR2 SNEGSKA (reference sequence). Written as DNA, the CDR3 is TGCAGTGCCCCATTTGTACAGGGGGTCTATAATTCACCCCTCCACTTT. Translating it yields CSAPFVQGVYNSPLHF.

By sample share, this clone is medium-sized. The V gene is TRBV11-2, the J gene TRBJ2-7; D is undetermined. This CDR3 has 13 residues. The ends were cut back, 1 base at V and 3 bases at J, with 7 bases in the middle. The V gene's germline CDR1 is SGHAT and CDR2 FQNNGV. DNA for the CDR3: TGTGCCAGCAGCTTAGCGGGCGACTACGAGCAGTACTTC. Translation: CASSLAGDYEQYF.

This clone has a count of ten or more. The chain is built from TRBV11-1 and TRBJ2-2; TRBD1 might be the D (5 bases). CDR1 is SGHAT, CDR2 FQDESV, per germline (reference sequence). The CDR3 is made up of 15 amino acids. V lost 5 bases and J 5 bases, leaving 15 bases between the germline ends. Written as DNA, the CDR3 is TGTGCCAGCAGCCGAAACAGGTTCGGTACCGGGGAGCTGTTTTTT. Its protein product is CASSRNRFGTGELFF.

Within the sample, this clone is medium-sized. V usage is TRBV28 and J usage is TRBJ2-1; D perhaps matches TRBD2 (7 bases). The V and J ends lost 7 bases and 9 bases respectively, with 19 bases between them. The CDR3 runs 14 residues. Germline-derived CDR1 and CDR2 are MDHEN and SYDVKM. The CDR3 loop is CASTRGAGVSEQFF. The CDR3 bases are TGTGCCAGCACCCGGGGGGCGGGAGTAAGTGAGCAGTTCTTC.

This clone was seen at least ten times. This chain links TRBV5-4 with TRBJ2-1; D is unclear. Germline V gives CDR1 SGHNT, CDR2 YYREEE (reference sequence). This CDR3 comprises 11 residues. Trimming cost V 2 bases and J 3 bases, with 0 bases left between them. For the CDR3, the DNA is TGTGCCAGCAGCTTCTACAATGAGCAGTTCTTC. It translates to CASSFYNEQFF.

Worth noting for this clone: The junction does not match germline at one end; this may be a read error. CDR3 nucleotide sequence: TGTGCCAGCAGCCTCGACAGGGGACAGCTCCAGCATTTT. Amino acids: CASSLDRGQLQHF. V usage is TRBV6-1 and J usage is TRBJ1-5, with 8 bases fitting TRBD1. The CDR3 spans 13 residues. Per germline, CDR1 MNHNS and CDR2 SASEGT.

This clone appeared many times. The V gene is TRBV10-2, the J gene TRBJ2-3; D might be TRBD2 (6 bases). In germline, CDR1 is WSHSY, CDR2 SAAADI. The CDR3 is made up of 13 amino acids. The germline V and J ends were trimmed by 7 bases and 2 bases, with 10 bases remaining between them. Here the CDR3 DNA reads TGCGCCAGCAAGGGCGGGATCACAGATACGCAGTATTTT. It codes for CASKGGITDTQYF.

This clone was counted many times. The rearrangement joins TRBV5-1 to TRBJ1-5, with D perhaps matching TRBD1 (5 bases). V shed 0 bases and J shed 4 bases, with 11 bases lying between them. The V gene's germline CDR1 is SGHRS and CDR2 YFSETQ. CDR3 length: 15 residues. CDR3 loop: CASSLVAGPNQPQHF. The DNA of the CDR3 is TGCGCCAGCAGCTTGGTTGCGGGGCCAAATCAGCCCCAGCATTTT.

There are many counts of this clone. This rearrangement joins TRBV6-5 to TRBJ2-1; 8 positions agree with TRBD2. Per the germline V gene, CDR1 is MNHEY and CDR2 is SVGAGI. The CDR3 totals 19 residues. J gave up 3 bases and V 5 bases, and 18 bases lay outside the gene matches. CDR3 in DNA: TGTGCCAGCAGTAACGTGCGCTTTACTAAGCGGGAGTTCTACAATGAGCAGTTCTTC. Encoded protein: CASSNVRFTKREFYNEQFF.

V and J are TRBV11-2 and TRBJ2-6; D might be TRBD2 (7 bases). The CDR3 is 17 amino acids. Looked up from germline, CDR1 is SGHAT and CDR2 is FQNNGV. The V end was cut by 7 bases, the J end by 1 base, with 17 bases between. In DNA, the CDR3 is TGTGCCAGCATCTCCAAGGGGGGGGCGTCTGGGGCCAACGTCCTGACTTTC. This encodes CASISKGGASGANVLTF.

This chain joins TRBV10-1 and TRBJ2-4; 7 positions agree with TRBD1. CDR3 size: 14 residues. J gave up 12 bases and V 10 bases, and 18 bases lay outside the gene matches. The germline gives CDR1 WNHNN, CDR2 SYGVQD (reference sequence). The CDR3 here is CAISPTGAGYTQYF. In DNA, the CDR3 is TGCGCCATCAGCCCAACAGGGGCCGGGTACACTCAGTACTTC.

On this clone itself: A read error may account for a junction end that differs from germline. The J gene is TRBJ1-1, the V gene TRBV7-9; no clear D gene. Germline CDR1 is SEHNR and CDR2 is FQNEAQ (reference sequence). This CDR3 spans 14 amino acids. CDR3: CASSSGSANIEAFF. The CDR3 DNA is TGTGCCAGCAGCTCTGGGTCAGCGAACATTGAAGCTTTCTTT. The full variable domain, its missing parts supplied by reference TRBV7-9 and TRBJ1-1, is DTGVSQNPRHKITKRGQNVTFRCDPISEHNRLYWYRQTLGQGPEFLTYFQNEAQLEKSRLLSDRFSAERPKGSFSTLEIQRTEQGDSAMYLCASSSGSANIEAFFGQGTRLTVV.

This clone was seen repeatedly, ten times or more. The chain has TRBV11-3 and TRBJ2-1; 7 bases agree with TRBD2. This CDR3 has 13 amino acids. The germline V gene has CDR1 SGHNT and CDR2 YENEEA. V dropped 1 base and J dropped 9; count of bases not matched to a gene: 3. The CDR3 spells CASSLVSGGEQFF. As DNA, the CDR3 is TGTGCCAGCAGCTTAGTTTCGGGAGGTGAGCAGTTCTTC. Using reference TRBV11-3 and TRBJ2-1 for the parts outside the CDR3, the full variable domain is EAGVVQSPRYKIIEKKQPVAFWCNPISGHNTLYWYLQNLGQGPELLIRYENEEAVDDSQLPKDRFSAERLKGVDSTLKIQPAELGDSAVYLCASSLVSGGEQFFGPGTRLTVL.

J is TRBJ1-1 and V is TRBV30; tentatively, D is TRBD1 (6 bases). The germline V gene has CDR1 GTSNPN and CDR2 SVGIG (reference sequence). Trimming removed 3 bases at V and 5 bases at J, with 13 bases between. The CDR3 has 13 amino acids. CDR3 loop: CAWSPNRGTEAFF. The CDR3 DNA sequence: TGTGCCTGGAGCCCAAATAGGGGGACTGAAGCTTTCTTT. The complete variable domain, with remaining parts taken from reference TRBV30 and TRBJ1-1, reads SQTIHQWPATLVQPVGSPLSLECTVEGTSNPNLYWYRQAAGRGLQLLFYSVGIGQISSEVPQNLSASRPQDRQFILSSKKLLLSDSGFYLCAWSPNRGTEAFFGQGTRLTVV.

This clone qualifies as medium-sized. The chain joins TRBV19 to TRBJ2-6, with TRBD1 matching 7 bases. The CDR3 has 15 amino acids. V gave up 3 bases and J gave up 4 bases; unmatched junction bases: 3. Per the germline V gene, CDR1 is LNHDA and CDR2 is SQIVND (reference sequence). CDR3 amino acids: CASSIPGGGANVLTF. DNA of the CDR3: TGTGCCAGTAGTATCCCAGGGGGAGGGGCCAACGTCCTGACTTTC.

This clone has more than one count but fewer than ten. This sequence joins TRBV6-2 or TRBV6-3 and TRBJ2-3; 10 nucleotides line up with TRBD1. The CDR3 totals 15 residues. The J segment lost 4 bases and the V segment lost 6 bases, leaving 7 bases of the junction unmatched. Germline-derived CDR1 and CDR2 are MNHEY and SVGEGT. CDR3 in amino acids: CASSLTGGEADTQYF. The CDR3 DNA reads as TGTGCCAGCAGCTTGACAGGGGGCGAAGCAGATACGCAGTATTTT.

In its sample, this clone was seen many times. The chain uses TRBV20-1 and TRBJ2-3; 7 nucleotides match TRBD2. The ends lost 3 bases at V and 2 bases at J; junction bases unmatched: 8. Germline values: CDR1 DFQATT, CDR2 SNEGSKA (reference sequence). The CDR3 sequence is 15 residues long. CDR3 bases: TGCAGTGCTAGCCGAAGAAGCGGGACCACAGATACGCAGTATTTT. Residues: CSASRRSGTTDTQYF.

Relative to its sample, this clone is medium-sized. This chain connects TRBV28 to TRBJ1-1; a possible D gene is TRBD1 (5 bases). Trimming took 8 bases from V and 0 from J, leaving 13 bases between them. There are 14 residues in the CDR3. Germline V gives CDR1 MDHEN, CDR2 SYDVKM. CDR3 DNA: TGTGCCAGCCACCAACAGGCCTTGAACACTGAAGCTTTCTTT. As protein: CASHQQALNTEAFF.

This clone was recorded at least ten times. This rearrangement joins TRBV7-9 to TRBJ2-3; a weak D match, TRBD2 (5 bases). Germline assignment: CDR1 SEHNR and CDR2 FQNEAQ (reference sequence). The CDR3 consists of 15 residues. Trimming took off 5 bases at V and 3 bases at J, with 15 bases between the two ends. Here the CDR3 reads CASSAGSGRTDTQYF. For the CDR3, the DNA is TGTGCCAGCAGCGCTGGGTCGGGAAGGACAGATACGCAGTATTTT.

This clone was counted between two and nine times. V is TRBV19 and J is TRBJ2-5; D is unclear. The length of the CDR3 is 15 residues. Germline V gene data show CDR1 as LNHDA and CDR2 as SQIVND (reference sequence). Trimming stripped 1 base from V and 5 bases from J, with 14 bases between. CDR3 DNA: TGTGCCAGTAGTATAGGGTTAGGCTTCGGGGAGACCCAGTACTTC. It specifies CASSIGLGFGETQYF.

By its share, this clone is medium-sized. V is TRBV12-3 or TRBV12-4 and J is TRBJ2-1, with D tentatively TRBD1 (6 bases). The CDR3 covers 13 residues. V lost 6 bases and J lost 0, with 6 bases in between. DNA for the CDR3: TGTGCCAGCAGGGGACACTCCTACAATGAGCAGTTCTTC. Encoded protein: CASRGHSYNEQFF.

This clone has just a few counts. Mismatch with germline at one junction end may stem from a read error. V and J are TRBV2 and TRBJ2-7; TRBD1 matches at 9 bases. This CDR3 contains 14 residues. CDR1 and CDR2 (germline): SNHLY, FYNNEI. In nucleotides, the CDR3 is TGTGCCAGCAGGGAAGGACAGGGGAGGTGGGAGCAGTACTTC. Its protein is CASREGQGRWEQYF.

The chain links TRBV7-6 to TRBJ2-1, with 14 bases aligning to TRBD2. With 5 bases clipped from V and 9 bases from J, the junction kept 12 bases outside the gene matches. This CDR3 spans 17 amino acids. Germline CDR1 is SGHVS and CDR2 is FNYEAQ. The CDR3 spells CASSARLAGGPLCEQFF. The CDR3 DNA follows: TGTGCCAGCAGCGCGCGACTAGCGGGAGGGCCTCTGTGTGAGCAGTTCTTC.

The gene calls are TRBV11-1 and TRBJ2-3, with 9 bases aligning to TRBD2. CDR3 length: 16 amino acids. The V gene end was trimmed by 5 bases and the J gene end by 4 bases; junction bases not matched to a gene: 10. Germline values: CDR1 SGHAT, CDR2 FQDESV (reference sequence). The CDR3 protein is CASSQGNSGRSDTQYF. DNA for the CDR3: TGTGCCAGCAGCCAGGGGAATAGCGGGAGATCAGATACGCAGTATTTT.

This clone appeared a few times. The chain combines TRBV24-1 with TRBJ2-1, with 10 nucleotides matching TRBD2. The CDR3 runs 14 residues. Trimming cost V 10 bases and J 7 bases; bases outside gene matches: 9. Germline CDR1 KGHDR, CDR2 SFDVKD. In DNA form, the CDR3 reads TGTGCCACGGCTCAGCGGGGGGGATTTAATGAGCAGTTCTTC. It codes for CATAQRGGFNEQFF.

There are a few counts of this clone. The CDR3 spells CAIRVGQASSYEQYF. The DNA of the CDR3 is TGTGCCATCAGGGTGGGACAAGCTAGCTCCTACGAGCAGTACTTC. This chain connects TRBV10-3 to TRBJ2-7; D is possibly TRBD1 (6 bases). The CDR3 extends over 15 amino acids. In germline, CDR1 is ENHRY, CDR2 SYGVKD. The V and J ends lost 6 bases and 0 bases respectively, with 15 bases between them.

The rearrangement uses TRBV7-8 and TRBJ2-7; perhaps TRBD2 as D (6 bases). Trimming took 5 bases from V and 0 from J, leaving 14 bases between them. CDR1 and CDR2 from the germline V gene are SGHVS and FQNEAQ. The CDR3 length is 15 residues. The DNA of the CDR3 is TGTGCCAGCAGCCACGGCGACGGGAGCTCCTACGAGCAGTACTTC. Translation gives CASSHGDGSSYEQYF.

The chain joins TRBV6-1 to TRBJ2-2; TRBD1 matches 9 bases. The germline V gene has CDR1 MNHNS and CDR2 SASEGT. This CDR3 region has 15 residues. After removal of 1 base from V and 3 bases from J, the junction contained 0 bases not matched to a gene. The CDR3 sequence: CASSEGTGDTGELFF. CDR3 nucleotide sequence: TGTGCCAGCAGTGAAGGGACAGGGGACACCGGGGAGCTGTTTTTT.